A single sample is the source of the 32 T cell receptor beta chains below, sequenced in a study of control samples from healthy donors and cancer patients. Generated by immunoSEQ multiplex PCR, the TCRdb table keeps only in-frame clones and is missing some. This table holds some 150,000 clones, approximately 91% found once. The sequencing input was blood. The receptors were gathered from a man aged 30 to 45 in good health.

This chain links TRBV7-7 with TRBJ2-2, with 9 bases identical to TRBD1. Germline CDR1 reads SSHAT; CDR2 reads FNYEAQ (reference sequence). The V segment lost 5 bases and the J segment 4 bases; nucleotides outside the gene matches: 8. This CDR3 is built from 16 residues. The CDR3 reads CASSRLPGQGTGELFF. The DNA for the CDR3 is TGTGCCAGCAGCCGGTTGCCGGGACAGGGCACCGGGGAGCTGTTTTTT. Looking up the rest from reference TRBV7-7 and TRBJ2-2 gives the full variable domain: GAGVSQSPRYKVTKRGQDVTLRCDPISSHATLYWYQQALGQGPEFLTYFNYEAQPDKSGLPSDRFSAERPEGSISTLTIQRTEQRDSAMYRCASSRLPGQGTGELFFGEGSRLTVL.

The chain has TRBV3-1 (or the pseudogene TRBV3-2) and TRBJ1-2; D gene ambiguous. Between the trimmed V and J ends, which lost 0 bases and 7 bases, there was a span of 6 bases. The CDR3 consists of 12 residues. Germline assignment: CDR1 LGHDT and CDR2 YNNKEL (reference sequence). The chain's CDR3 is CASSQETAGYTF. DNA of the CDR3: TGTGCCAGCAGCCAAGAAACAGCTGGCTACACCTTC.

This chain uses TRBV7-2 with TRBJ1-2, with 7 nucleotides matching TRBD1. Germline lookup yields CDR1 SGHTA and CDR2 FQGNSA. Trimming took 3 bases from V and 3 from J; bases not matched to a gene: 4. This CDR3 has 14 amino acids. As DNA, the CDR3 is TGTGCCAGCAGCTTCTGGGACAGCGACTATGGCTACACCTTC. Residues: CASSFWDSDYGYTF.

V and J are TRBV25-1 and TRBJ1-3; D is perhaps TRBD1 (5 bases). Trimming shortened V by 1 base and J by 0 bases, and 10 bases separated the two germline ends. Germline V gives CDR1 MGHDK, CDR2 SYGVNS. CDR3 length: 16 amino acids. CDR3 loop: CASSEWGGHSGNTIYF. CDR3 nucleotide sequence: TGTGCCAGCAGTGAATGGGGGGGTCACTCTGGAAACACCATATATTTT.

The V gene is TRBV18, the J gene TRBJ2-7; weak D call: TRBD2 (7 bases). V was pared by 2 bases and J by 5 bases, with 16 bases between. Germline CDR1 and CDR2: KGHSH and LQKENI. CDR3 length: 15 amino acids. The CDR3 DNA sequence: TGTGCCAGCTCACCAGAGAGGGGGGGCTTCCACGAGCAGTACTTC. Protein product: CASSPERGGFHEQYF.

The chain joins TRBV25-1 to TRBJ2-2, with D perhaps matching TRBD2 (5 bases). The CDR3 is made up of 16 amino acids. Trimming removed 2 bases at V and 2 bases at J, with 12 bases between. Germline CDR1 and CDR2: MGHDK and SYGVNS. This CDR3 is CASSEPGNKNTGELFF. CDR3 DNA: TGTGCCAGCAGTGAACCGGGGAACAAAAACACCGGGGAGCTGTTTTTT.

This CDR3 reads CASSHGPLGGWGYTF. The CDR3 DNA follows: TGTGCCAGTAGTCATGGCCCCTTGGGGGGCTGGGGCTACACCTTC. The chain employs TRBV19 and TRBJ1-2; the D gene is possibly TRBD1 (6 bases). This CDR3 spans 15 amino acids. CDR1 LNHDA and CDR2 SQIVND come from the germline V gene (reference sequence). Between the trimmed V and J ends, which lost 5 bases and 8 bases, there was a span of 21 bases.

This chain joins TRBV12-5 and TRBJ1-5, with D tentatively TRBD1 (6 bases). Trimming shortened V by 8 bases and J by 8 bases, and 19 bases separated the two germline ends. Germline V gives CDR1 LGHNT, CDR2 FRNRAP. The CDR3 has 14 amino acids. The chain's CDR3 is CASTVGGALEPQHF. The CDR3 coding sequence is TGTGCTAGTACCGTGGGGGGGGCTTTGGAGCCCCAGCATTTT.

This chain uses TRBV18 with TRBJ2-7; D remains ambiguous. Germline values: CDR1 KGHSH, CDR2 LQKENI. Trimming removed 1 base from V and 4 bases from J, with 8 bases in between. The CDR3 consists of 13 residues. For the CDR3, the DNA is TGTGCCAGCTCACCACTAGACAAATACGAGCAGTACTTC. This encodes CASSPLDKYEQYF.

This chain uses TRBV12-5 with TRBJ1-1; D call uncertain. Deletions cut 8 bases from V and 2 bases from J, with 15 bases between. Germline CDR1 reads LGHNT; CDR2 reads FRNRAP. This CDR3 has 14 residues. The CDR3 is CASTMGSLNTEAFF. CDR3 sequence (DNA): TGTGCTAGTACGATGGGGTCCCTTAACACTGAAGCTTTCTTT.

CDR3 region: CASSSGAYSNQPQHF. Written as DNA, the CDR3 is TGTGCCAGCAGTTCAGGGGCCTATAGCAATCAGCCCCAGCATTTT. V usage is TRBV6-2 or TRBV6-3 and J usage is TRBJ1-5, with D perhaps TRBD1 (6 bases). CDR3 length: 15 residues. Germline CDR1 is MNHEY and CDR2 is SVGEGT. Trimming shortened V by 4 bases and J by 0 bases, and 10 bases separated the two germline ends.

This chain uses TRBV30 with TRBJ2-1; a possible D gene is TRBD2 (5 bases). V was shortened by 0 bases and J by 0 bases, with 9 bases between the two germline ends. This CDR3 has 15 residues. CDR1 and CDR2 from the germline V gene are GTSNPN and SVGIG (reference sequence). The DNA of the CDR3 is TGTGCCTGGAGTGTGGTCGGGGTCTCCTACAATGAGCAGTTCTTC. Translating it yields CAWSVVGVSYNEQFF. The whole variable domain, filled in from reference TRBV30 and TRBJ2-1, reads SQTIHQWPATLVQPVGSPLSLECTVEGTSNPNLYWYRQAAGRGLQLLFYSVGIGQISSEVPQNLSASRPQDRQFILSSKKLLLSDSGFYLCAWSVVGVSYNEQFFGPGTRLTVL.

V gene TRBV5-8 combines with J gene TRBJ2-3, with D possibly being TRBD1 (6 bases). CDR3 length: 17 amino acids. In germline, CDR1 is SGHTS, CDR2 YDEGEE. Trimming cost V 0 bases and J 0 bases, with 14 bases left between them. In nucleotides, the CDR3 is TGTGCCAGCAGCTTGGGTCTGGGGGCAGGGAGCACAGATACGCAGTATTTT. This sequence encodes CASSLGLGAGSTDTQYF. Full variable domain (rest looked up from reference TRBV5-8 and TRBJ2-3): EAGVTQSPTHLIKTRGQQATLRCSPISGHTSVYWYQQALGLGLQFLLWYDEGEERNRGNFPPRFSGRQFPNYSSELNVNALELEDSALYLCASSLGLGAGSTDTQYFGPGTRLTVL.

Only a few counts were recorded for this clone. This chain connects TRBV7-3 to TRBJ2-7; TRBD1 agrees at 9 bases. The junction had 9 bases not matched to a gene; V was cut back by 2 bases and J by 4 bases. Germline values: CDR1 SGHTA, CDR2 FQGTGA. The CDR3 has 16 amino acids. CDR3 loop: CASSLSGQGMGYEQYF. The CDR3 DNA sequence: TGTGCCAGCAGCTTATCAGGACAGGGGATGGGGTACGAGCAGTACTTC.

The chain joins TRBV7-9 to TRBJ2-7; 8 positions agree with TRBD1. CDR1 and CDR2 (germline): SEHNR, FQNEAQ (reference sequence). The trim removed 5 bases at V and 2 bases at J, leaving 8 bases unmatched. This CDR3 spans 15 amino acids. In nucleotides, the CDR3 is TGTGCCAGCAGCCCCCGGGACAGGCCTGCCTACGAGCAGTACTTC. It specifies CASSPRDRPAYEQYF.

The chain employs TRBV3-1 (or the pseudogene TRBV3-2) and TRBJ1-4; 7 positions match TRBD1. Germline V gene lookup returns CDR1 LGHDT and CDR2 YNNKEL (reference sequence). V gave up 0 bases and J gave up 5 bases; unmatched junction bases: 6. The CDR3 sequence is 16 residues long. The CDR3 DNA is TGTGCCAGCAGCCAAGATCAAGGGGGCATGAATGAAAAACTGTTTTTT. Translating gives CASSQDQGGMNEKLFF.

The chain combines TRBV10-3 with TRBJ2-7, with D possibly TRBD2 on 7 matching bases. Trimming removed 8 bases from V and 0 bases from J, with 20 bases in between. The germline CDR1 and CDR2 sequences are ENHRY and SYGVKD. There are 16 residues in the CDR3. This CDR3 is CAIWAGRGLSSYEQYF. CDR3 in DNA: TGTGCCATCTGGGCAGGGAGGGGGTTAAGCTCCTACGAGCAGTACTTC.

The rearrangement joins TRBV29-1 to TRBJ2-3, with a possible D match to TRBD2 (6 bases). The CDR3 length is 14 residues. Trimming took off 4 bases at V and 0 bases at J, with 11 bases between the two ends. Germline CDR1 SQVTM, CDR2 ANQGSEA. The CDR3 protein is CSVAGEVSTDTQYF. The CDR3 bases are TGCAGCGTTGCCGGGGAGGTGAGCACAGATACGCAGTATTTT.

In DNA form, the CDR3 reads TGTGCCAGCAGTCCTCGGGGAAACACCATATATTTT. Encoded protein: CASSPRGNTIYF. The V gene is TRBV12-3 or TRBV12-4, the J gene TRBJ1-3; no reliable D call. This CDR3 spans 12 amino acids. V lost 5 bases and J 4 bases, leaving 6 bases between the germline ends.

This clone was observed a single time. The J gene is TRBJ1-2, the V gene TRBV6-4; no reliable D call. CDR3 size: 13 residues. Trimming took 3 bases from V and 2 from J, leaving 7 bases between them. In germline, CDR1 is MRHNA, CDR2 SNTAGT. The CDR3 sequence: CASSDGRNYGYTF. DNA of the CDR3: TGTGCCAGCAGTGATGGCAGGAACTATGGCTACACCTTC.

A remark on this clone: Other DNA sequences within the sample encode an identical CDR3. The V gene is TRBV3-1 (or the pseudogene TRBV3-2), the J gene TRBJ1-1; TRBD1 agrees at 7 bases. V lost 4 bases to trimming and J lost 5 bases; unmatched junction nucleotides: 4. Germline CDR1 reads LGHDT; CDR2 reads YNNKEL (reference sequence). CDR3 length: 13 amino acids. The CDR3 DNA is TGTGCCAGCAGCCGAGCAGGGGGGACTGAAGCTTTCTTT. Encoded protein: CASSRAGGTEAFF.

The table lists this clone with a count of one. The genes are TRBV6-6 and TRBJ1-6, with D possibly matching TRBD1 (5 bases). The CDR3 runs to 15 residues. V lost 7 bases to trimming and J lost 5 bases, with 15 bases between them. From germline, CDR1 is MNHNY and CDR2 SVGAGI (reference sequence). CDR3 sequence reads: CASTYSGGNNSPLHF. The CDR3 coding sequence is TGTGCCAGCACCTACTCGGGGGGGAATAATTCACCCCTCCACTTT.

The chain couples TRBV5-1 to TRBJ1-1, with a weak D call TRBD1 (5 bases). Germline V lookup: CDR1 SGHRS, CDR2 YFSETQ. The CDR3 runs 13 residues. The V end lost 0 bases, the J end lost 4 bases, and 7 bases lay between the germline ends. This CDR3 is CASSLGGFTEAFF. CDR3 coding DNA: TGCGCCAGCAGCTTGGGGGGGTTCACTGAAGCTTTCTTT.

The J gene is TRBJ1-1, the V gene TRBV12-3 or TRBV12-4; weak D call: TRBD1 (5 bases). With 6 bases removed from V and 1 base from J, the gap between germline ends came to 6 bases. The length of the CDR3 is 12 residues. The CDR3 spells CASRDKNTEAFF. The CDR3 DNA is TGTGCCAGCAGGGACAAGAACACTGAAGCTTTCTTT.

This clone was picked up many times. The chain recombines TRBV10-2 with TRBJ2-5; 7 bases agree with TRBD2. V shed 8 bases and J 5 bases; nucleotides not matched to a gene: 11. From germline, CDR1 is WSHSY and CDR2 SAAADI. CDR3 length: 14 residues. In nucleotides, the CDR3 is TGCGCCAGCCTGCGACTAGCAGATTCGGAGACCCAGTACTTC. Encoded protein: CASLRLADSETQYF.

In its sample, this clone was seen once. The chain recombines TRBV28 with TRBJ2-1; D is unclear. The V end was cut by 2 bases, the J end by 6 bases, with 5 bases between. This CDR3 has 12 amino acids. Germline CDR1 reads MDHEN; CDR2 reads SYDVKM. The CDR3, as DNA: TGTGCCAGCAGTTTAGTGGGCAATGAGCAGTTCTTC. It specifies CASSLVGNEQFF.

The chain links TRBV3-1 (or the pseudogene TRBV3-2) to TRBJ2-7; TRBD2 matches at 9 bases. This CDR3 region has 15 residues. In germline, CDR1 is LGHDT, CDR2 YNNKEL (reference sequence). The V and J ends lost 3 bases and 0 bases, in that order; junction bases with no gene match: 3. The DNA for the CDR3 is TGTGCCAGCAGCCATCTAGCGGGGAGCTCCTACGAGCAGTACTTC. It yields the protein CASSHLAGSSYEQYF.

The chain couples TRBV9 to TRBJ1-5, with D maybe TRBD1 (5 bases). The CDR3 runs 14 residues. Germline V gives CDR1 SGDLS, CDR2 YYNGEE. V was shortened by 3 bases and J by 7 bases, with 14 bases between the two germline ends. The CDR3 sequence is CASSGAGVRQPQHF. CDR3 bases: TGTGCCAGCAGCGGGGCGGGGGTCCGGCAGCCCCAGCATTTT.

The CDR3 region has the DNA TGTGCCAGCAGCTTAGCGGGTACAGAGCGCTACGAGCAGTACTTC. Residues: CASSLAGTERYEQYF. The J gene is TRBJ2-7, the V gene TRBV7-6; D remains unclear. Trimming stripped 0 bases from V and 3 bases from J, with 12 bases between. CDR3 length: 15 residues. Per the germline V gene, CDR1 is SGHVS and CDR2 is FNYEAQ.

The chain uses TRBV27 and TRBJ2-2; D not resolved. The germline V and J ends were trimmed by 3 bases and 8 bases, with 7 bases remaining between them. The germline CDR1 and CDR2 sequences are MNHEY and SMNVEV (reference sequence). There are 12 residues in the CDR3. The CDR3, as DNA: TGTGCCAGCAGTTTCATGGAAGGGGAGCTGTTTTTT. It translates to CASSFMEGELFF.

The rearrangement uses TRBV4-2 and TRBJ1-4, with TRBD1 as a possible D gene (6 bases). V lost 4 bases and J lost 3, with 15 bases in between. This CDR3 spans 16 amino acids. CDR1 and CDR2 from the germline V gene are LGHNA and YNFKEQ. The CDR3 protein is CASSRQGGDANEKLFF. The CDR3 DNA reads as TGTGCCAGCAGCCGTCAAGGGGGTGATGCTAATGAAAAACTGTTTTTT.

The CDR3: CAWSPPGTGVSYEQYF. CDR3 sequence (DNA): TGTGCCTGGAGTCCCCCCGGGACAGGGGTATCCTACGAGCAGTACTTC. V is TRBV30 and J is TRBJ2-7; 10 bases match TRBD1. CDR3 length: 16 amino acids. Germline CDR1 reads GTSNPN; CDR2 reads SVGIG (reference sequence). J lost 1 base, V lost 2 bases, and 8 bases had no gene match.